This T cell receptor (beta chain) is from a study of radiation and T cells in renal cell carcinoma. Across the whole study: Nephrectomy followed 15 Gy stereotactic body radiation by 4 weeks.

Method: immunoSEQ multiplex PCR; TCRdb's copy keeps in-frame clones and lacks some. The sample includes tens of thousands of clones, roughly 79% of them seen just once. V was clipped by 4 bases and J by 2 bases; unmatched bases: 3. Germline CDR1 is SGHRS and CDR2 is YFSETQ. This CDR3 is 15 amino acids long. A remark on this clone: What it binds is unknown.

Study-wide points: From baseline, blood top tumor clonotypes peaked at 2 weeks post-radiation.

The time point is: blood 2 weeks post-SBRT. The treatment denotes: 15 Gy SBRT to primary tumor, nephrectomy 4 weeks later. The tumor was a clear cell renal cell carcinoma. The sequences come from blood, collected from a patient whose treatment included radiotherapy and nephrectomy. The TCR sequence derives from a man in his 60s with renal cell carcinoma. The chain links TRBV5-1 to TRBJ2-1, with 10 bases identical to TRBD1. The CDR3 is CASSKGQGPYNEQFF. CDR3 nucleotides: TGCGCCAGCAGCAAGGGACAGGGGCCCTACAATGAGCAGTTCTTC. Drawing the rest from reference TRBV5-1 and TRBJ2-1, the complete variable domain is KAGVTQTPRYLIKTRGQQVTLSCSPISGHRSVSWYQQTPGQGLQFLFEYFSETQRNKGNFPGRFSGRQFSNSRSEMNVSTLELGDSALYLCASSKGQGPYNEQFFGPGTRLTVL.